Listed here is a single TCR beta chain. Its antigen is not known. These data are taken from a study of response to subunit inactivated influenza vaccine. One entry per CDR3 protein results from TCRdb running MiXCR on the RT-PCR reads. This table has 300,000 to 350,000 distinct CDR3 sequences, 21% appearing once. Study findings and constraints: Authors suggested each seasonal flu vaccination may recruit only limited numbers of new T cells.

Germline CDR1 reads MDHEN; CDR2 reads SYDVKM. CDR3 length: 12 residues. Trimming stripped 4 bases from V and 4 bases from J, with 6 bases between. The starting material was PBMCs from blood, obtained less than 22 months after vaccination. The chain is built from TRBV28 and TRBJ2-3, with no clear D. The sequence derives from a man aged 50 to 69 who received an inactivated influenza vaccine. The CDR3 sequence is CASSSLPDTQYF. The CDR3 DNA reads as TGTGCCAGCAGTTCCCTCCCAGATACGCAGTATTTT.